This TCR beta chain was captured in a study of patients and donors after allogeneic stem cell transplantation. TCRdb ran MiXCR on the RT-PCR reads and lists one entry per CDR3 protein. The profile shows about 960,000 distinct CDR3 sequences, about 20% of them singletons. The V and J ends lost 6 bases and 7 bases respectively, with 15 bases between them. In germline, CDR1 is DFQATT, CDR2 SNEGSKA (reference sequence). The CDR3 runs to 13 residues. Sequencing was performed on blood, either unsorted or a sorted T cell fraction (not recorded which). The receptor was derived from a human donor who was either an allogeneic HSCT recipient or a stem cell or donor lymphocyte infusion donor (not recorded which). It is not recorded whose cells these are; they may come from a transplant donor. The V call is TRBV20-1, the J call TRBJ1-4; D not resolved. The DNA for the CDR3 is TGCAGTGCGTCCGACATTCCGAGTGAAAAACTGTTTTTT. It specifies CSASDIPSEKLFF.